This passage covers 3 T cell receptor beta chains from one sample sequenced in a study of blood T cells in healthy people across ages. Using a J-beta primer mix together with a sample-barcoded 5' primer, a second PCR was run for about 7 to 12 cycles. TCRdb recomputed calls from the 5' RACE reads with MiXCR, one row per CDR3 protein. This table has 1.5 million to 2 million distinct CDR3 sequences, 30% to 40% appearing once. Sequenced input: blood. These receptor sequences come from a woman aged 25 to 39 in good health.

The V gene is TRBV10-3, the J gene TRBJ1-2; D possibly corresponds to TRBD1 (5 bases). The CDR3 covers 17 residues. Trimming removed 6 bases at V and 0 bases at J, with 20 bases between. Germline lookup yields CDR1 ENHRY and CDR2 SYGVKD. CDR3 sequence (DNA): TGTGCCATCAGCGACCCGTGGGGAGGGACGACTAACTATGGCTACACCTTC. Its translation is CAISDPWGGTTNYGYTF.

Only a few counts were recorded for this clonotype. The chain combines TRBV7-3 with TRBJ1-1, with 9 bases fitting TRBD1. The ends lost 2 bases at V and 6 bases at J; junction bases unmatched: 7. The CDR3 spans 15 residues. Germline CDR1 reads SGHTA; CDR2 reads FQGTGA. In DNA form, the CDR3 reads TGTGCCAGCAGCTTACAAGGACAGGGGTTCGCTGAAGCTTTCTTT. Amino acids: CASSLQGQGFAEAFF.

The V call is TRBV2, the J call TRBJ2-1; TRBD1 is a possible D gene (5 bases). The V end was cut by 1 base, the J end by 10 bases, with 11 bases between. Germline lookup yields CDR1 SNHLY and CDR2 FYNNEI. The CDR3 sequence is 13 residues long. CDR3 in DNA: TGTGCCAGCAGTGAAGAAAGGGGCGGAGAGCAGTTCTTC. Its translation is CASSEERGGEQFF.